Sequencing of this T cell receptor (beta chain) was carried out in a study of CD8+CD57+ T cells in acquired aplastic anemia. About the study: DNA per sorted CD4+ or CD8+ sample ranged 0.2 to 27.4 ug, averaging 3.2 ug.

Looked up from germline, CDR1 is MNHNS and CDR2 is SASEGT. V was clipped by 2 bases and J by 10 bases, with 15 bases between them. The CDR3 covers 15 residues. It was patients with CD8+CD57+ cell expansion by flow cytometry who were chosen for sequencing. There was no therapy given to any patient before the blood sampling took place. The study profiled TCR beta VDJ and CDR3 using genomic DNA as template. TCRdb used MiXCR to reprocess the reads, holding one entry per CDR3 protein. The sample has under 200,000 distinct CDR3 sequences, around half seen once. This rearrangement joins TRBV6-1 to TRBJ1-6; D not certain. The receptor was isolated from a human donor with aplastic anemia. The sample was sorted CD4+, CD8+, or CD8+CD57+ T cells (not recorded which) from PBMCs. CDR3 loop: CASSENRGLRSPLHF. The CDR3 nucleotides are TGTGCCAGCAGTGAAAACCGGGGATTAAGGTCACCCCTCCACTTT.